These 22 T cell receptor beta chains were all obtained from the same sample, sequenced in a study of shared T cell receptors in the human thymus (dated by TCRdb to the early 2020s). Library preparation employed the immunoSEQ multiplex PCR assay. This is the immuneACCESS table as TCRdb keeps it, with only in-frame sequences that have V and J called. A part of the clones is gone; compared with another copy, unresolved V genes explain less than half, and the rest is unexplained. The sample table holds approximately 760,000 clones, of which 70% to 90% were seen once. Around 0.0099% of the sample is in the top ten clones. Separately, the same data were catalogued under a study of human thymus T cells.

Sequencing was done on a sample of thymocytes. These TCRs come from a girl less than two years old with a congenital heart defect. Donor details come from another sample of the same person, matched by shared clones.

In its sample, this clone was seen once. V usage is TRBV4-1 and J usage is TRBJ1-1, with TRBD1 matching over 8 bases. Looked up from germline, CDR1 is MGHRA and CDR2 is YSYEKL. The CDR3 consists of 19 residues. V was clipped by 0 bases and J by 1 base; unmatched bases: 13. The CDR3: CASSQESSGGSVGNTEAFF. The DNA of the CDR3 is TGCGCCAGCAGCCAAGAGAGTTCAGGGGGCTCCGTTGGGAACACTGAAGCTTTCTTT.

This clone was recorded a few times. The rearrangement joins TRBV9 to TRBJ2-3; 15 nucleotides match TRBD2. The trim removed 0 bases at V and 0 bases at J, leaving 8 bases unmatched. Germline CDR1 SGDLS, CDR2 YYNGEE. The CDR3 has 20 residues. The CDR3 region has the DNA TGTGCCAGCAGCGTAGCGGGACTAGCGGGGGGTTCCCCCAGCACAGATACGCAGTATTTT. As protein: CASSVAGLAGGSPSTDTQYF.

This clone occurred once. The chain links TRBV28 to TRBJ1-1, with D unresolved. The CDR3 contains 12 residues. Trimming took off 7 bases at V and 7 bases at J, with 13 bases between the two ends. CDR1 is MDHEN, CDR2 SYDVKM, per germline. CDR3 nucleotides: TGTGCCAGCACACAGCAGTTTCTTGAAGCTTTCTTT. Its translation: CASTQQFLEAFF.

This clone was observed a few times. V is TRBV2 and J is TRBJ1-2; 7 bases are shared with TRBD1. The CDR3 covers 17 residues. Germline V gene sequence: CDR1 SNHLY, CDR2 FYNNEI. Trimming took 1 base from V and 4 from J; bases not matched to a gene: 12. CDR3 sequence (DNA): TGTGCCAGCAGTGAAGTACCATCCAGGGGGATAACCTATGGCTACACCTTC. As protein: CASSEVPSRGITYGYTF.

The chain recombines TRBV10-2 with TRBJ2-6, with unresolved D. Germline CDR1 WSHSY, CDR2 SAAADI. This CDR3 is built from 14 residues. The V end was cut by 4 bases, the J end by 2 bases, with 6 bases between. The DNA for the CDR3 is TGCGCCAGCAGTGTATGTCCTGGGGCCAACGTCCTGACTTTC. It codes for CASSVCPGANVLTF.

This clone was seen more than once but under ten times. In DNA form, the CDR3 reads TGTGCCAGCAGCCGAGGGAGGGACGGGAAACCCCAGCATTTT. Translation gives CASSRGRDGKPQHF. The chain joins TRBV5-8 to TRBJ1-5, with D possibly matching TRBD1 (5 bases). Germline V gives CDR1 SGHTS, CDR2 YDEGEE. There are 14 residues in the CDR3. Trimming cost V 4 bases and J 10 bases, with 18 bases left between them.

The chain has TRBV5-1 and TRBJ2-7; TRBD1 aligns across 10 bases. CDR3 length equals 16 residues. The J segment lost 6 bases and the V segment lost 0 bases, leaving 9 bases of the junction unmatched. CDR1 is SGHRS and CDR2 is YFSETQ in the germline V gene. DNA of the CDR3: TGCGCCAGCAGCTTGGACATGGACAGGGGGGTCTCCGAGCAGTACTTC. This encodes CASSLDMDRGVSEQYF.

This clone turned up a few times. This chain uses TRBV7-9 with TRBJ2-1; 10 bases match TRBD2. J gave up 5 bases and V 4 bases, and 14 bases lay outside the gene matches. From germline, CDR1 is SEHNR and CDR2 FQNEAQ (reference sequence). The CDR3 length is 18 residues. The CDR3 here is CASSSGQQRGGMDNEQFF. The DNA of the CDR3 is TGTGCCAGCAGCTCCGGACAACAGCGGGGGGGGATGGACAATGAGCAGTTCTTC. The complete variable domain, with remaining parts taken from reference TRBV7-9 and TRBJ2-1, reads DTGVSQNPRHKITKRGQNVTFRCDPISEHNRLYWYRQTLGQGPEFLTYFQNEAQLEKSRLLSDRFSAERPKGSFSTLEIQRTEQGDSAMYLCASSSGQQRGGMDNEQFFGPGTRLTVL.

The chain couples TRBV4-1 to TRBJ1-1; 11 nucleotides line up with TRBD1. In germline, CDR1 is MGHRA, CDR2 YSYEKL. V was pared by 4 bases and J by 3 bases, with 7 bases of the junction left unmatched. This CDR3 has 16 residues. CDR3 loop: CASSLTVGQGDTEAFF. The CDR3 region has the DNA TGCGCCAGCAGCCTGACTGTGGGACAGGGGGACACTGAAGCTTTCTTT.

The V call is TRBV7-2, the J call TRBJ2-1; 8 bases are shared with TRBD1. CDR1 and CDR2 (germline): SGHTA, FQGNSA. Trimming removed 6 bases from V and 4 bases from J; junction bases left unmatched: 8. The CDR3 length is 15 residues. CDR3 sequence (DNA): TGTGCCAGCAGTTCGACAGGGGAGGAGTACAATGAGCAGTTCTTC. Translating gives CASSSTGEEYNEQFF. The entire variable domain, with the rest obtained from reference TRBV7-2 and TRBJ2-1, is as follows: GAGVSQSPSNKVTEKGKDVELRCDPISGHTALYWYRQSLGQGLEFLIYFQGNSAPDKSGLPSDRFSAERTGGSVSTLTIQRTQQEDSAVYLCASSSTGEEYNEQFFGPGTRLTVL.

V is TRBV27 and J is TRBJ1-5; D is uncertain. V lost 2 bases and J lost 1, with 9 bases in between. CDR3 size: 15 residues. Germline CDR1 MNHEY, CDR2 SMNVEV (reference sequence). The CDR3 is CASSLGVRSNQPQHF. The CDR3 DNA reads as TGTGCCAGCAGTTTAGGTGTGAGGAGCAATCAGCCCCAGCATTTT.

The chain links TRBV19 to TRBJ1-4; D call uncertain. The CDR3 has 15 amino acids. Trimming shortened V by 2 bases and J by 8 bases, and 15 bases separated the two germline ends. Germline assignment: CDR1 LNHDA and CDR2 SQIVND (reference sequence). As DNA, the CDR3 is TGTGCCAGTAGTATACGACCCCGAAGAGGCGAAAAACTGTTTTTT. Amino acid sequence: CASSIRPRRGEKLFF.

This clone was recorded once. The chain combines TRBV5-8 with TRBJ2-1; D may be TRBD2 (6 bases). The V and J ends lost 2 bases and 7 bases respectively, with 16 bases between them. The length of the CDR3 is 15 residues. Per germline, CDR1 SGHTS and CDR2 YDEGEE. CDR3 region: CASSFSGLPANEQFF. Written as DNA, the CDR3 is TGTGCCAGCAGCTTCTCGGGACTTCCGGCTAATGAGCAGTTCTTC. The full variable domain, rest sourced from reference TRBV5-8 and TRBJ2-1, is EAGVTQSPTHLIKTRGQQATLRCSPISGHTSVYWYQQALGLGLQFLLWYDEGEERNRGNFPPRFSGRQFPNYSSELNVNALELEDSALYLCASSFSGLPANEQFFGPGTRLTVL.

The CDR3, as DNA: TGTGCCAGCACCGCGACCCCCGGGACAACATTAACAGATACGCAGTATTTT. The encoded protein is CASTATPGTTLTDTQYF. This chain links TRBV7-2 with TRBJ2-3, with a possible D match to TRBD1 (6 bases). Germline-derived CDR1 and CDR2 are SGHTA and FQGNSA. The V gene lost 7 bases and the J gene lost 3 bases, with 23 bases spanning the gap. This CDR3 contains 17 residues.

This rearrangement joins TRBV2 to TRBJ1-5, with D perhaps TRBD1 (6 bases). The germline gives CDR1 SNHLY, CDR2 FYNNEI. The CDR3 is 15 residues long. V was cut by 6 bases and J by 4 bases, with 16 bases left in between. CDR3 coding DNA: TGTGCCAGCAGCGGAAGACAGGTCCAGAATCAGCCCCAGCATTTT. This sequence encodes CASSGRQVQNQPQHF.

The J gene is TRBJ2-2, the V gene TRBV6-1; 7 bases map to TRBD2. Germline V gene sequence: CDR1 MNHNS, CDR2 SASEGT. V dropped 3 bases and J dropped 0; count of bases not matched to a gene: 7. This CDR3 comprises 17 residues. The CDR3 bases are TGTGCCAGCAGTGAGCGCCGGGGGGTCACGAACACCGGGGAGCTGTTTTTT. It codes for CASSERRGVTNTGELFF.

The J gene is TRBJ2-1, the V gene TRBV21-1; TRBD1, as called in the table, went unchecked against the DNA. TRBV21-1 represents a pseudogene. The CDR3 contains 18 residues. CDR3 DNA: TGTGCCAGCAGCAAAGGCCGGGACAGGGGGGCGAGCTACAATGAGCAGTTCTTC. Protein product: CASSKGRDRGASYNEQFF.

V is TRBV18 and J is TRBJ2-1; 12 bases agree with TRBD2. The junction had 6 bases not matched to a gene; V was cut back by 2 bases and J by 7 bases. The CDR3 loop spans 16 amino acids. Germline CDR1 KGHSH, CDR2 LQKENI. This chain's CDR3 is CASSPSLAGGKNEQFF. CDR3 in DNA: TGTGCCAGCTCACCATCGCTAGCGGGGGGGAAGAATGAGCAGTTCTTC.

This clone has only one observation. The chain uses TRBV2 and TRBJ1-2; D is uncertain. V gave up 7 bases and J gave up 0 bases, with 3 bases separating them. This CDR3 spans 11 amino acids. Germline V CDR1 and CDR2: SNHLY, FYNNEI. The CDR3 loop reads CASTSNYGYTF. The DNA of the CDR3 is TGTGCCAGCACTTCTAACTATGGCTACACCTTC.

This chain connects TRBV19 to TRBJ1-2; possibly TRBD1 for D (6 bases). Germline CDR1 and CDR2: LNHDA and SQIVND (reference sequence). Trimming shortened V by 0 bases and J by 8 bases, and 10 bases separated the two germline ends. CDR3 length: 13 amino acids. This chain's CDR3 is CASSIDHGQGYTF. The DNA for the CDR3 is TGTGCCAGTAGTATAGATCACGGACAGGGCTACACCTTC.

The rearrangement links TRBV30 to TRBJ1-2; perhaps TRBD1 as D (5 bases). From germline, CDR1 is GTSNPN and CDR2 SVGIG (reference sequence). Trimming removed 5 bases from V and 5 bases from J, with 9 bases in between. The CDR3 runs 11 residues. CDR3 residues: CAWSTAYGYTF. In DNA, the CDR3 is TGTGCCTGGTCGACAGCTTATGGCTACACCTTC.

V gene TRBV6-5 combines with J gene TRBJ2-7, with 10 positions matching TRBD1. J was trimmed by 6 bases and V by 2 bases; bases with no gene match: 7. Germline CDR1 reads MNHEY; CDR2 reads SVGAGI. This CDR3 comprises 15 residues. CDR3 in DNA: TGTGCCAGCAGTTACCCAGCCGGGACAGGGGTCGAGCAGTACTTC. Its translation is CASSYPAGTGVEQYF.